This T cell receptor beta chain is drawn from a study of Graves' ophthalmopathy and Graves' hyperthyroidism. Whole-study results and caveats: The model's prediction of ophthalmopathy progression had about 70% sensitivity and approximately 72% specificity. Detection in blood was also observed for most expanded thyroid clonotypes above 0.001 frequency.

CDR3 length: 12 residues. V was cut by 4 bases and J by 6 bases, with 9 bases left in between. Germline V CDR1 and CDR2: SGHAT, FQNNGV. Scientists amplified the TCR beta CDR3 regions from RNA transcripts. Scientists carried out first-round RT-PCR using HTBI primers and then a second-round multiplex PCR. MiXCR was run by TCRdb on the multiplex PCR reads, yielding one entry per CDR3 protein. The sample carries about 660,000 distinct CDR3 sequences, under 50% recorded once. This clonotype has more than one count but fewer than ten. What it recognizes is unknown. Ophthalmopathy in the donors was of moderate-to-severe activity, with CAS ≥3, NOSPECS ≥4 and duration under 3 months.

The rearrangement links TRBV11-2 to TRBJ2-5; no clear D gene. The sequencing input was peripheral blood. This receptor was taken from an adult man with Graves' ophthalmopathy. Here the CDR3 reads CASSSSPQTQYF. In DNA form, the CDR3 reads TGTGCCAGCAGCTCCTCCCCCCAGACCCAGTACTTC.